This T cell receptor (beta chain) emerged from a study of tumor-infiltrating lymphocytes in primary liver carcinoma. Using a constant-region primer together with ProtoScript II reverse transcriptase, TCR beta cDNA was made from 500 ng of total RNA. Employing slightly modified ARM-PCR, three nested multiplex PCR rounds were run, and these gave rise to the TCR beta libraries. Amplification in the first two PCR rounds was performed using TRBV1-TRBV30 forward primers and a C-beta reverse primer for about 10 cycles each. From the multiplex PCR reads, TCRdb called clonotypes with MiXCR, one entry per CDR3 protein. The sample holds 110,000 or so distinct CDR3 sequences, roughly four fifths seen once. The CDR3 length is 12 residues. Per germline, CDR1 DFQATT and CDR2 SNEGSKA (reference sequence). Co-extraction of RNA and DNA was performed on roughly 17-32 mg of unsorted bulk tissue. By surgical resection, the patients were treated for their primary liver carcinoma.

To note about this clonotype: Compared with germline, one end of the junction differs, possibly owing to a read error.

The sequenced material came from liver tumor tissue from sampling region 3. Subset defined: tumor region T3, left-lateral pole. The gene calls are TRBV20-1 and TRBJ2-7, with 7 nucleotides matching TRBD2. The TCR originated in a man aged 40-50 years with primary liver carcinoma and hepatitis B virus infection. CDR3 in amino acids: CSAKRGPYELYF. CDR3 sequence (DNA): TGCAGTGCCAAGCGGGGCCCCTACGAGCTGTACTTC.